These T cell receptor beta chains were read from a single sample in a study of T cells after yellow fever vaccination. Each CDR3 protein is one row after TCRdb ran MiXCR on the 5' RACE reads. The table shows over 200,000 distinct CDR3 sequences, with around 6.7% occurring only once. The specimen comprised CD4+ T cells sorted from PBMCs, sampled on the day of the yellow fever booster vaccination. The receptor source for this set is a man aged 25-45 years who received the YFV17D yellow fever vaccine. Both conserved end residues are part of each CDR3. D genes are given only for firm matches. The size field is filled for only some rows; it gives once, few, many or a size class.

J: TRBJ1-1
size: NA
D: TRBD1
V: TRBV7-8
CDR3: CASLRTGGSEAFF
DNA: TGTGCCAGCTTACGGACAGGGGGATCTGAAGCTTTCTTT

J: TRBJ2-3
size: few
D: TRBD1
V: TRBV6-5
CDR3: CASSYELDRAIDTQYF
DNA: TGTGCCAGCAGTTACGAGTTGGACAGGGCGATAGATACGCAGTATTTT

J: TRBJ2-1
size: few
D: TRBD1
V: TRBV6-1
CDR3: CASSQQGVGGFEQFF
DNA: TGTGCCAGCAGTCAACAGGGGGTTGGTGGGTTTGAGCAGTTCTTC

J: TRBJ1-1
size: few
D: NA
V: TRBV18
CDR3: CASSPRGIEAFF
DNA: TGTGCCAGCTCACCACGAGGGATTGAAGCTTTCTTT

J: TRBJ2-5
size: many
D: TRBD1
V: TRBV12-3/TRBV12-4
CDR3: CASRDGTGWETQYF
DNA: TGTGCCAGCAGGGATGGGACAGGGTGGGAGACCCAGTACTTC

J: TRBJ2-2
size: few
D: NA
V: TRBV4-2
CDR3: CASSESFANTGELFF
DNA: TGTGCCAGCAGCGAGTCGTTCGCGAACACCGGGGAGCTGTTTTTT

J: TRBJ2-4
size: many
D: TRBD1
V: TRBV28
CDR3: CASSLGTGGSVAKNIQYF
DNA: TGTGCCAGCAGTTTGGGAACAGGGGGCTCGGTAGCCAAAAACATTCAGTACTTC

J: TRBJ2-5
size: few
D: NA
V: TRBV4-3
CDR3: CASSQTEYLETQYF
DNA: TGCGCCAGCAGCCAAACAGAGTACCTGGAGACCCAGTACTTC

J: TRBJ2-1
size: many
D: NA
V: TRBV6-5
CDR3: CASSYRSPGNEQFF
DNA: TGTGCCAGCAGTTACCGGAGCCCTGGGAATGAGCAGTTCTTC

J: TRBJ1-2
size: few
D: NA
V: TRBV29-1
CDR3: CSTGTNPNYGYTF
DNA: TGCAGCACCGGGACAAACCCTAACTATGGCTACACCTTC

J: TRBJ2-7
size: many
D: NA
V: TRBV25-1
CDR3: CASSASLSWHPEQYF
DNA: TGTGCCAGCAGTGCTAGTCTGTCCTGGCATCCCGAGCAGTACTTC

J: TRBJ2-7
size: many
D: NA
V: TRBV19
CDR3: CASKGTYEQYF
DNA: TGTGCCAGTAAAGGTACCTACGAGCAGTACTTC

J: TRBJ1-5
size: many
D: NA
V: TRBV20-1
CDR3: CSVKSFGGQPQHF
DNA: TGCAGTGTTAAAAGTTTCGGCGGCCAGCCCCAGCATTTT

J: TRBJ2-7
size: few
D: NA
V: TRBV5-1
CDR3: CASRRDVWYEQYF
DNA: TGCGCCAGTCGTAGGGATGTGTGGTACGAGCAGTACTTC

J: TRBJ1-1
size: few
D: NA
V: TRBV5-1
CDR3: CASLDPPNTEAFF
DNA: TGCGCCAGCTTAGACCCGCCGAACACTGAAGCTTTCTTT

J: TRBJ2-1
size: few
D: TRBD2
V: TRBV12-3/TRBV12-4
CDR3: CASSFSRPSGTTNEQFF
DNA: TGTGCCAGCAGTTTCTCCCGGCCTAGCGGGACCACCAATGAGCAGTTCTTC

J: TRBJ2-7
size: NA
D: NA
V: TRBV20-1
CDR3: CSAREGSLLSEQYF
DNA: TGCAGTGCTAGAGAAGGCAGTCTCCTCTCCGAGCAGTACTTC

J: TRBJ2-7
size: many
D: TRBD1
V: TRBV4-3
CDR3: CASSLDTGQGADEQYF
DNA: TGCGCCAGCAGCCTAGATACGGGACAGGGGGCTGACGAGCAGTACTTC

J: TRBJ2-2
size: many
D: NA
V: TRBV10-3
CDR3: CAISEEGRITGELFF
DNA: TGTGCCATCAGTGAGGAGGGACGGATTACCGGGGAGCTGTTTTTT

J: TRBJ2-4
size: many
D: NA
V: TRBV5-1
CDR3: CASSLAGGDGKNIQYF
DNA: TGCGCCAGCAGCTTGGCCGGGGGAGATGGCAAAAACATTCAGTACTTC

J: TRBJ1-1
size: few
D: NA
V: TRBV6-1
CDR3: CASRGLTNTEAFF
DNA: TGTGCCAGCAGAGGTTTAACGAACACTGAAGCTTTCTTT

J: TRBJ1-5
size: few
D: TRBD1
V: TRBV19
CDR3: CASSIGGTGRVPQHF
DNA: TGTGCCAGTAGTATAGGCGGGACAGGCAGGGTGCCCCAGCATTTT

J: TRBJ1-2
size: NA
D: NA
V: TRBV4-1
CDR3: CASSQYPPGPQANYGYTF
DNA: TGCGCCAGCAGCCAGTACCCACCGGGACCTCAAGCTAACTATGGCTACACCTTC

J: TRBJ2-1
size: NA
D: NA
V: TRBV5-1
CDR3: CASSLVATASSYNEQFF
DNA: TGCGCCAGCAGCTTGGTGGCGACGGCGAGCTCCTACAATGAGCAGTTCTTC

J: TRBJ2-2
size: few
D: TRBD1
V: TRBV7-8
CDR3: CASSENGQEAGELFF
DNA: TGTGCCAGCAGCGAAAATGGACAGGAGGCCGGGGAGCTGTTTTTT

J: TRBJ1-1
size: NA
D: NA
V: TRBV6-1
CDR3: CASSPPGQPEAFF
DNA: TGTGCCAGCAGCCCACCCGGACAGCCTGAAGCTTTCTTT

J: TRBJ1-4
size: NA
D: TRBD1
V: TRBV13
CDR3: CASSVTGRNEKLFF
DNA: TGTGCCAGCAGCGTGACAGGGCGGAATGAAAAACTGTTTTTT

J: TRBJ2-1
size: NA
D: NA
V: TRBV11-2
CDR3: CASSTGFRSDEQFF
DNA: TGTGCCAGCAGCACTGGCTTTAGAAGCGATGAGCAGTTCTTC

J: TRBJ2-7
size: many
D: TRBD2
V: TRBV5-1
CDR3: CASSLESLAGLYEQYF
DNA: TGCGCCAGCAGCTTGGAATCCCTAGCGGGACTCTACGAGCAGTACTTC

J: TRBJ2-7
size: few
D: NA
V: TRBV20-1
CDR3: CSAPTGTRGEQYF
DNA: TGCAGTGCCCCCACCGGGACCCGAGGCGAGCAGTACTTC

J: TRBJ2-3
size: NA
D: NA
V: TRBV11-2
CDR3: CASSLGGSTQYF
DNA: TGTGCCAGCAGCTTAGGGGGGAGTACGCAGTATTTT

J: TRBJ1-2
size: NA
D: NA
V: TRBV4-2
CDR3: CASSARGSYGYTF
DNA: TGTGCCAGCTCGGCGAGGGGATCCTATGGCTACACCTTC

J: TRBJ1-4
size: many
D: NA
V: TRBV20-1
CDR3: CSAGGVANEKLFF
DNA: TGCAGTGCAGGGGGGGTGGCTAATGAAAAACTGTTTTTT

J: TRBJ2-1
size: NA
D: NA
V: TRBV7-8
CDR3: CASSPGNYEQFF
DNA: TGTGCCAGCAGCCCTGGGAACTATGAGCAGTTCTTC

J: TRBJ2-7
size: NA
D: NA
V: TRBV15
CDR3: CATSREVRTIEQYF
DNA: TGTGCCACCAGCAGAGAAGTGCGGACTATCGAGCAGTACTTC

J: TRBJ2-1
size: few
D: NA
V: TRBV6-2/TRBV6-3
CDR3: CASSYSHNEQFF
DNA: TGTGCCAGCAGTTACTCTCACAATGAGCAGTTCTTC

J: TRBJ2-7
size: many
D: NA
V: TRBV24-1
CDR3: CATSDLVGGSYEQYF
DNA: TGTGCCACCAGTGATTTGGTAGGAGGCTCCTACGAGCAGTACTTC

J: TRBJ2-7
size: few
D: NA
V: TRBV19
CDR3: CASSPVDSSYEQYF
DNA: TGTGCCAGTAGTCCCGTGGACAGCTCCTACGAGCAGTACTTC

J: TRBJ2-2
size: many
D: NA
V: TRBV9
CDR3: CASSAGRLDPGELFF
DNA: TGTGCCAGCAGCGCAGGTCGGTTGGACCCCGGGGAGCTGTTTTTT

J: TRBJ2-7
size: many
D: NA
V: TRBV10-3
CDR3: CATWEGVRGSYEQYF
DNA: TGTGCCACTTGGGAAGGGGTGAGAGGCTCCTACGAGCAGTACTTC